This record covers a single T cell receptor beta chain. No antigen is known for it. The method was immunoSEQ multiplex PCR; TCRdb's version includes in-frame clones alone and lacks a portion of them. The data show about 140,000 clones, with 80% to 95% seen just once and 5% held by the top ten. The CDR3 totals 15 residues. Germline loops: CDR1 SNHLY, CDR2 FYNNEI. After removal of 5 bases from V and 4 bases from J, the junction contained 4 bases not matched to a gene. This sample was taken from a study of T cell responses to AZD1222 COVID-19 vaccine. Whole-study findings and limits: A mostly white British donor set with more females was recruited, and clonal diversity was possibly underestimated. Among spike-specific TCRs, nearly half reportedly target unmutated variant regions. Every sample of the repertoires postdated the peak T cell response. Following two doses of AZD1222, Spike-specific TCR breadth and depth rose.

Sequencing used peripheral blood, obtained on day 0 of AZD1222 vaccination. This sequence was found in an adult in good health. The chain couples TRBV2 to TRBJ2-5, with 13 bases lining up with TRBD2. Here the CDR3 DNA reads TGTGCCAGCAGTAGGGGACTAGCGGGGTCAGAGACCCAGTACTTC. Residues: CASSRGLAGSETQYF.